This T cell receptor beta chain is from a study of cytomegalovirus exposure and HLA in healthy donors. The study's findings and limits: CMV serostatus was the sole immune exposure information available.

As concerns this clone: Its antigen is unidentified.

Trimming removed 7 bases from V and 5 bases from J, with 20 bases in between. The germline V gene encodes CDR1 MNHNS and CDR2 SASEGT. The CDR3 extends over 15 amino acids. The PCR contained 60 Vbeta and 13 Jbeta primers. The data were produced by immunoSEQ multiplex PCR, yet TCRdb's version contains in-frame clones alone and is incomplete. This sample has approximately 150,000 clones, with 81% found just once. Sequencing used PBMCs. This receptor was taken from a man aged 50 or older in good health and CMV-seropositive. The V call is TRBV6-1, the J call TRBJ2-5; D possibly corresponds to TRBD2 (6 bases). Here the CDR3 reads CASTSTPDGGETQYF. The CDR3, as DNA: TGTGCCAGCACGAGCACGCCCGACGGAGGGGAGACCCAGTACTTC.